Sequencing of this TCR beta chain was carried out in a study of cytomegalovirus exposure and HLA in healthy donors. Across the study: Roughly 92 million unique TCRs, all from HLA-typed donors, were included in an early release of the data.

The PCR ran on 60 Vbeta and 13 Jbeta primers. Using immunoSEQ multiplex PCR, the repertoire was profiled, and TCRdb retains in-frame clones only, with some absent. The sample includes 85,000 to 100,000 clones, 79% seen only once; the top ten take around 3%. The V gene's germline CDR1 is SGHRS and CDR2 YFSETQ. The CDR3 totals 15 residues. Deletions cut 5 bases from V and 5 bases from J, with 19 bases between. The chain employs TRBV5-1 and TRBJ2-5; D is possibly TRBD2 (7 bases). The source is a male donor in good health and CMV-seropositive. Sequencing used PBMCs. CDR3 bases: TGCGCCAGCAGTCCCCGGGGAGGGGGTGGCGAGACCCAGTACTTC. Encoded protein: CASSPRGGGGETQYF. The full variable domain, completed using reference TRBV5-1 and TRBJ2-5, is KAGVTQTPRYLIKTRGQQVTLSCSPISGHRSVSWYQQTPGQGLQFLFEYFSETQRNKGNFPGRFSGRQFSNSRSEMNVSTLELGDSALYLCASSPRGGGGETQYFGPGTRLLVL.